The rows below give T cell receptor beta chains drawn from one sample of a study of regulatory T cells in long-lasting Graves disease. TCRdb ran MiXCR on the multiplex PCR reads and lists one entry per CDR3 protein. The sample shows approximately 400,000 distinct CDR3 sequences, 10% to 15% of them seen only once. The same sample was also used in a study of T cells in Graves' hyperthyroidism and ophthalmopathy.

Here the sequenced sample was peripheral blood mononuclear cells (PBMCs), taken at new diagnosis, from a patient treated with antithyroid drugs. The receptors here all came from a woman aged 18-29 years with Graves disease. The CDR3 runs from the conserved cysteine through the conserved F or W. The order of the fields is CDR3 DNA, CDR3 protein, clone size, J gene, D gene, V gene. A D gene is named only where the DNA matches it firmly. Clone size is shown for a subset of rows, as once, few, many or a class of expanded clone.

TGTGCCAGCAGCTTAGGCCCGGGGGGCCAAGAGACCCAGTACTTC | CASSLGPGGQETQYF | few | TRBJ2-5 | TRBD2 | TRBV2
TGTGCCAGCAGCGCTTCCAAGGCAGCCTACCAAGAGACCCAGTACTTC | CASSASKAAYQETQYF | many | TRBJ2-5 | - | TRBV28
TGTGCCAGCAGCCCCCCTACGTTTGGACTAGCTCGGCGGAATGAGCAGTTCTTC | CASSPPTFGLARRNEQFF | many | TRBJ2-1 | TRBD2 | TRBV13
TGTGCCAGCAGCTTAACCGAAAACACTGAAGCTTTCTTT | CASSLTENTEAFF | many | TRBJ1-1 | - | TRBV7-9
TGCGCCAGCAGTGAGTCTCGGACAGGGGCTGGAAACACCATATATTTT | CASSESRTGAGNTIYF | - | TRBJ1-3 | TRBD1 | TRBV10-2
TGTGCCAGCAGCCTTACTAGCGGGAGTTACAATGAGCAGTTCTTC | CASSLTSGSYNEQFF | many | TRBJ2-1 | TRBD2 | TRBV12-3/TRBV12-4
TGTGCCAGCAGTTACCGCCCTTCGGACGGGACCGTGAACACTGAAGCTTTCTTT | CASSYRPSDGTVNTEAFF | many | TRBJ1-1 | - | TRBV6-2/TRBV6-3
TGTGCCAGCAGTTTATTTAGACGGTCCTATGGCTACACCTTC | CASSLFRRSYGYTF | many | TRBJ1-2 | - | TRBV28
TGTGCCAGCAGCTTTCAGGGGGGTTCGAGCGGCTACACCTTC | CASSFQGGSSGYTF | many | TRBJ1-2 | TRBD1 | TRBV7-2
TGTGCCAGCAGCTTAGAGGCGGGATCCGCCTACGAGCAGTACTTC | CASSLEAGSAYEQYF | - | TRBJ2-7 | - | TRBV7-8
TGTGCCAGCAGCTTAGCCGTTAACGGTCTCTATGAGCAGTTCTTC | CASSLAVNGLYEQFF | few | TRBJ2-1 | - | TRBV7-2
TGTGCCAGCAGCTTCTACAGGGGGCGGAGCACTGAAGCTTTCTTT | CASSFYRGRSTEAFF | many | TRBJ1-1 | TRBD1 | TRBV5-5
TGTGCCAGCAGCTTTCCCACAGTAGACTACGAGCAGTACTTC | CASSFPTVDYEQYF | many | TRBJ2-7 | - | TRBV7-2
TGTGCCAGCAGTCAGGAGGGGGCAGGCTCCTACAATGAGCAGTTCTTC | CASSQEGAGSYNEQFF | many | TRBJ2-1 | - | TRBV28
TGCGCCAGCAGCAGGGGGACAGGGCGATTGACAGATACGCAGTATTTT | CASSRGTGRLTDTQYF | - | TRBJ2-3 | TRBD1 | TRBV4-3
TGCAGTGCTAGCCCCAGGGTAATCGGTTTACGCCTCGAGACCCAGTACTTC | CSASPRVIGLRLETQYF | - | TRBJ2-5 | - | TRBV20-1
TGTGCCAGCAACACGAACAGGGGTTGGGATTCACCCCTCCACTTT | CASNTNRGWDSPLHF | many | TRBJ1-6 | TRBD1 | TRBV6-1
TGTGCCAGCAGCTTGTGGGGTCGGGACAAACACCCCGGTAGGCAGTATTTT | CASSLWGRDKHPGRQYF | once | TRBJ2-3 | - | TRBV5-4
TGCGCCAGCAGCCAAGATCATCCGGGTTTTAAGTATGGCTACACCTTC | CASSQDHPGFKYGYTF | - | TRBJ1-2 | - | TRBV4-3
TGTGCCAGTAGTAATGGGGGGCTGGCTGAAGCTTTCTTT | CASSNGGLAEAFF | many | TRBJ1-1 | - | TRBV19
TGTGCCAGCTTACCAGTTGGCGGTTCGCGGGAGGCACAGTACTTC | CASLPVGGSREAQYF | - | TRBJ2-4 | TRBD2 | TRBV18
TGCAGCTCGGGACCGACCGTCGAGACCCAGTACTTC | CSSGPTVETQYF | - | TRBJ2-5 | - | TRBV29-1
TGTGCCAGCAGTTCCGCTGCCCTCCCCGGGACAGGGGGCACAGATACGCAGTATTTT | CASSSAALPGTGGTDTQYF | few | TRBJ2-3 | TRBD1 | TRBV28
TGTGCCAGCTCACCGATAGTCGATGGCACAGATACGCAGTATTTT | CASSPIVDGTDTQYF | few | TRBJ2-3 | - | TRBV18
TGTGCCAGCAGTCTAACTCTCCGGGACAGCGGCGAAAAACTGTTTTTT | CASSLTLRDSGEKLFF | many | TRBJ1-4 | TRBD1 | TRBV12-3/TRBV12-4
TGTGCCACCAGCAGAGGCGGAGGGGAGGCCAGGAGTACCCAGTACTTC | CATSRGGGEARSTQYF | few | TRBJ2-5 | - | TRBV15
TGTGCCAGCAGCTCCCTGCCCGAGCAAGAGCCCCAGCATTTT | CASSSLPEQEPQHF | many | TRBJ1-5 | - | TRBV5-5
TGTGCCAGCAGTTCCAGGACAGGGGGCAATCAGCCCCAGCATTTT | CASSSRTGGNQPQHF | many | TRBJ1-5 | TRBD1 | TRBV27
TGTGCCAGCAGTGGGGTGGCTAGCGGGAGGGCTTACGAGCAGTACTTC | CASSGVASGRAYEQYF | many | TRBJ2-7 | TRBD2 | TRBV28
TGCAGTGCCCTACAGGGCCCGGGTTACTACGAGCAGTACTTC | CSALQGPGYYEQYF | many | TRBJ2-7 | - | TRBV20-1
TGTGCCACCAGTGATCTTACTAGCGGGAGAACGAATGAGCAGTTCTTC | CATSDLTSGRTNEQFF | - | TRBJ2-1 | TRBD2 | TRBV24-1
TGTGCCAGCGGACGAGCCGGGGGGGCGCTCCGTGGTACGCAGTATTTT | CASGRAGGALRGTQYF | many | TRBJ2-3 | TRBD2 | TRBV27
TGTGCCAGCAGCTTAATGTTCAGCGGGATGGGGTTCTTC | CASSLMFSGMGFF | few | TRBJ2-1 | TRBD2 | TRBV7-2
TGCAGTGCTAGAGTCCCGGGACTAGCGGTGAATGAGCAGTTCTTC | CSARVPGLAVNEQFF | many | TRBJ2-1 | TRBD2 | TRBV20-1
TGTGCCAGCAGCTCCGGGACATTTAACGAGCAGTACTTC | CASSSGTFNEQYF | few | TRBJ2-7 | - | TRBV27
TGTGCCAGCAGCCCCGGGACTAGCGGGAGGGGTCGGCAGTTCTTC | CASSPGTSGRGRQFF | many | TRBJ2-1 | TRBD2 | TRBV11-2
TGCGCCAGCGGCTTCAATGGGGAGGGCCAGGCTGAAGCTTTCTTT | CASGFNGEGQAEAFF | - | TRBJ1-1 | - | TRBV4-3
TGCAGTGCTCAAGCGGGCTCCTCCTACAATGAGCAGTTCTTC | CSAQAGSSYNEQFF | many | TRBJ2-1 | - | TRBV20-1
TGTGCCAGCAGCCAAGTGGGGGCCCAGCGGGAAAACATTCAGTACTTC | CASSQVGAQRENIQYF | few | TRBJ2-4 | - | TRBV4-2
TGTGCCACCAGCGTCTTACAGGCGGACGAGACCCAGTACTTC | CATSVLQADETQYF | - | TRBJ2-5 | - | TRBV15
TGTGCCAGCAGCCCACTGGACAGCACCGGGGAGCTGTTTTTT | CASSPLDSTGELFF | few | TRBJ2-2 | - | TRBV6-1
TGTGCCAGCAGCTTCTTACAGGGGGGCACTGAAGCTTTCTTT | CASSFLQGGTEAFF | - | TRBJ1-1 | TRBD1 | TRBV7-2
TGCAGTGCTAGAGATCAGGCCAGGGCTTTATCCACCTTC | CSARDQARALSTF | many | TRBJ1-2 | - | TRBV20-1
TGTGCCAGCAGTTTTTGGCAGGGGACCGATCCTAGCACAGATACGCAGTATTTT | CASSFWQGTDPSTDTQYF | many | TRBJ2-3 | - | TRBV28
TGTGCCAGCAACCGAGGGGGCTCTGGGGCCAACGTCCTGACTTTC | CASNRGGSGANVLTF | many | TRBJ2-6 | - | TRBV28
TGTGCCAGCAGCCCCGAGATCGGCAGAGCGAACACTGAAGCTTTCTTT | CASSPEIGRANTEAFF | - | TRBJ1-1 | - | TRBV7-9
TGTGCCTGGAGTTTTGGACAGTCGGGGGATACGCAGTATTTT | CAWSFGQSGDTQYF | many | TRBJ2-3 | - | TRBV30
TGTGCCAGCAGCGTCTACAGGGCTGCCTATAATTCACCCCTCCACTTT | CASSVYRAAYNSPLHF | few | TRBJ1-6 | - | TRBV7-8
TGCAGTGTAGGGGACTCTGGAAACACCATATATTTT | CSVGDSGNTIYF | many | TRBJ1-3 | - | TRBV20-1
TGTGCCAGCAGTCGAACAGGACCGAACTACAATGAGCAGTTCTTC | CASSRTGPNYNEQFF | many | TRBJ2-1 | - | TRBV6-1
TGTGCCACCAGCAGAGATCTTGGACAGGCGCTCAGAGGGGAGACCCAGTACTTC | CATSRDLGQALRGETQYF | many | TRBJ2-5 | TRBD1 | TRBV15
TGTGCCAGCAGCTTTCCAGGGCGGGGGTACACTGAAGCTTTCTTT | CASSFPGRGYTEAFF | many | TRBJ1-1 | - | TRBV7-9